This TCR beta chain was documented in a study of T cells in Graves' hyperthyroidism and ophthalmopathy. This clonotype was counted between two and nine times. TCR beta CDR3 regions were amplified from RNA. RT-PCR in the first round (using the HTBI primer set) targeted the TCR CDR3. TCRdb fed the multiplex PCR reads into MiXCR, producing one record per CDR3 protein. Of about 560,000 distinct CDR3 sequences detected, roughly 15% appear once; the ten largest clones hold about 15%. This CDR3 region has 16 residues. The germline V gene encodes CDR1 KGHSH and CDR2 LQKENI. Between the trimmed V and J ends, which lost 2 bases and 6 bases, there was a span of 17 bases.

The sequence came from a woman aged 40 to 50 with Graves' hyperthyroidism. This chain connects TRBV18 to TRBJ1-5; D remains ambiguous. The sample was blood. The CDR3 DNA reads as TGTGCCAGCTCACCAGCCCCGAGGGAGGTGTTTCAGCCCCAGCATTTT. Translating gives CASSPAPREVFQPQHF.